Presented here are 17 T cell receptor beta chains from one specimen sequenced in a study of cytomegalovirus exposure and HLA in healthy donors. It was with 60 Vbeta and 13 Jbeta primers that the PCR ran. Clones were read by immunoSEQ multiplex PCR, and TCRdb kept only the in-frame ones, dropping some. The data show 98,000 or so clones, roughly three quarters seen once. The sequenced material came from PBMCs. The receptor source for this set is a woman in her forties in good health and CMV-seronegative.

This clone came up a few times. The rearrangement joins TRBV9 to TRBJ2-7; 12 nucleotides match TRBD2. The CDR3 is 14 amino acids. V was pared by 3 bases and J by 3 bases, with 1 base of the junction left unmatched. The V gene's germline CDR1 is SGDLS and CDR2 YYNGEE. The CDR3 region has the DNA TGTGCCAGCAGCGGACTAGCGGGAGACTACGAGCAGTACTTC. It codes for CASSGLAGDYEQYF.

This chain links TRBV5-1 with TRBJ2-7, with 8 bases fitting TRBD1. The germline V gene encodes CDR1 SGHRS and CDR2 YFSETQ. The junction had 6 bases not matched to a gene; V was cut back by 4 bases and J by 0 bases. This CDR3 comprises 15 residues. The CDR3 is CASSQGARSSYEQYF. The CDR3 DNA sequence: TGCGCCAGCAGCCAGGGGGCTAGGAGCTCCTACGAGCAGTACTTC.

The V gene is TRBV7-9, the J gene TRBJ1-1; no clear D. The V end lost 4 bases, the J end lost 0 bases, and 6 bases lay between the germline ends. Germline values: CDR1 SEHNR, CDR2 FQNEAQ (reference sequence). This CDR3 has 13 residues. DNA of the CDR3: TGTGCCAGCAGCTCCTATATGAACACTGAAGCTTTCTTT. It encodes CASSSYMNTEAFF.

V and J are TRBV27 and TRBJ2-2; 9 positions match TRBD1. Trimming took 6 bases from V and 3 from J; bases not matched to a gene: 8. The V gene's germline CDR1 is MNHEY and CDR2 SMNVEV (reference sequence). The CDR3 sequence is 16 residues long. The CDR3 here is CASREDGTGHTGELFF. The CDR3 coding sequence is TGTGCCAGCAGGGAGGACGGGACAGGGCACACCGGGGAGCTGTTTTTT.

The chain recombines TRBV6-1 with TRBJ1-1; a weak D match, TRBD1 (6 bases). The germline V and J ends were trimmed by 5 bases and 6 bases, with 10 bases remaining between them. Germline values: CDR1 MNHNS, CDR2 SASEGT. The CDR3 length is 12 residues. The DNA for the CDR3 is TGTGCCAGCAGTCAGGGGTTCGCTGAAGCTTTCTTT. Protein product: CASSQGFAEAFF.

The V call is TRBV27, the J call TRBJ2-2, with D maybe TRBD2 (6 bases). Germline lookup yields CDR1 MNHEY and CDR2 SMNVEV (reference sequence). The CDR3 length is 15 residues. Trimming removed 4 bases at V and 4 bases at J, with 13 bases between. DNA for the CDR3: TGTGCCAGCAGTTCCCCCGGAGGGAGCACCGGGGAGCTGTTTTTT. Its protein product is CASSSPGGSTGELFF.

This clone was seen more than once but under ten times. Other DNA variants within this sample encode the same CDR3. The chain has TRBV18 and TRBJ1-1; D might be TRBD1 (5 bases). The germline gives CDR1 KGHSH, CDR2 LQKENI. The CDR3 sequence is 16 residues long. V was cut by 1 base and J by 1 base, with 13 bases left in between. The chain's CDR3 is CASSPLPQGQNTEAFF. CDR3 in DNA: TGTGCCAGCTCACCACTTCCCCAAGGACAGAACACTGAAGCTTTCTTT.

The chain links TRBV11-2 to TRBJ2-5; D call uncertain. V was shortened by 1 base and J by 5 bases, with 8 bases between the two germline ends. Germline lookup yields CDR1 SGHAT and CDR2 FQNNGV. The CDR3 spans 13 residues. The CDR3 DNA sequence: TGTGCCAGCAGCTTAGTACGCCGGGAGACCCAGTACTTC. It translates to CASSLVRRETQYF.

The CDR3 protein is CASSPDSGTDTQYF. The CDR3 DNA reads as TGTGCCAGCAGCCCTGACTCAGGGACAGATACGCAGTATTTT. V is TRBV5-4 and J is TRBJ2-3, with a tentative D call TRBD1 (5 bases). Between the trimmed V and J ends, which lost 4 bases and 3 bases, there was a span of 12 bases. The CDR3 has 14 amino acids. The V gene's germline CDR1 is SGHNT and CDR2 YYREEE (reference sequence).

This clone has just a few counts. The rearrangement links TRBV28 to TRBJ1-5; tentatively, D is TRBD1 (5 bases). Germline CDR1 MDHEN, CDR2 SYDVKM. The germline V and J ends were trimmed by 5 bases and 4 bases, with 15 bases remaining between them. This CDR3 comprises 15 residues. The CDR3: CASSLAGRGNQPQHF. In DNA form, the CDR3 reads TGTGCCAGCAGTCTCGCGGGACGGGGGAATCAGCCCCAGCATTTT.

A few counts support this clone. CDR3 sequence (DNA): TGTGCCAGCAGCTCCCCCATCGGGACTAGCGGGACTGAGAATGAGCAGTTCTTC. Its translation is CASSSPIGTSGTENEQFF. This chain uses TRBV13 with TRBJ2-1, with TRBD2 identical over 13 bases. This CDR3 spans 18 amino acids. Germline V lookup: CDR1 PRHDT, CDR2 FYEKMQ (reference sequence). V lost 4 bases, J lost 7 bases, and 13 bases stayed unmatched. The variable domain in full, with the rest retrieved from reference TRBV13 and TRBJ2-1, is AAGVIQSPRHLIKEKRETATLKCYPIPRHDTVYWYQQGPGQDPQFLISFYEKMQSDKGSIPDRFSAQQFSDYHSELNMSSLELGDSALYFCASSSPIGTSGTENEQFFGPGTRLTVL.

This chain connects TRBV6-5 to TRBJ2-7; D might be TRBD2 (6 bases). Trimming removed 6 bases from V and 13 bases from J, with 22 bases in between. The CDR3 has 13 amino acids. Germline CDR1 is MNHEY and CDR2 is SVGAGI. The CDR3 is CASSSGETRFRYF. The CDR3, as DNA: TGTGCCAGCAGCTCGGGAGAGACTCGATTCCGATACTTC.

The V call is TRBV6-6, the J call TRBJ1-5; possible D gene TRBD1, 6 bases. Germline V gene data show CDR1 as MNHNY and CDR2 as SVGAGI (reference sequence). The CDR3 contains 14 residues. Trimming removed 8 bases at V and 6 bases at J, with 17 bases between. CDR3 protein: CASPPGGGIQPQHF. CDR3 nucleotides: TGTGCCAGCCCCCCGGGGGGGGGCATTCAGCCCCAGCATTTT.

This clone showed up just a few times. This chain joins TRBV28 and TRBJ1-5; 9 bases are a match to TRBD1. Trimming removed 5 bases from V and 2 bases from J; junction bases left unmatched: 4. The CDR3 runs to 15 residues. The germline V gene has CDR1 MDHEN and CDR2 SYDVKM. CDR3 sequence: CASSPWTGGNQPQHF. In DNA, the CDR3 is TGTGCCAGCAGTCCCTGGACAGGGGGCAATCAGCCCCAGCATTTT.

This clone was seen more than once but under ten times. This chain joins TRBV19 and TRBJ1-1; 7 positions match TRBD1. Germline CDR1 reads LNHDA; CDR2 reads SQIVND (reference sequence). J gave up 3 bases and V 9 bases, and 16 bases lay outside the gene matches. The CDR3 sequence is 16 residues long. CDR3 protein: CASWGQNQGWYTEAFF. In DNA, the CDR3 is TGTGCCAGCTGGGGACAGAACCAAGGTTGGTACACTGAAGCTTTCTTT. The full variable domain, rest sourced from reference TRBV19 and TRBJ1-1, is DGGITQSPKYLFRKEGQNVTLSCEQNLNHDAMYWYRQDPGQGLRLIYYSQIVNDFQKGDIAEGYSVSREKKESFPLTVTSAQKNPTAFYLCASWGQNQGWYTEAFFGQGTRLTVV.

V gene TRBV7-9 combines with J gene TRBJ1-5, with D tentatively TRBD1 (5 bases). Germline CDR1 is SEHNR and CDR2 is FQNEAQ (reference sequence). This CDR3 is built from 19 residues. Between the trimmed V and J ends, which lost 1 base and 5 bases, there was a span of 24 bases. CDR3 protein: CASSLGVDSLTGTHQPQHF. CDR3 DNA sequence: TGTGCCAGCAGCTTAGGTGTAGACAGCCTGACTGGAACGCATCAGCCCCAGCATTTT.

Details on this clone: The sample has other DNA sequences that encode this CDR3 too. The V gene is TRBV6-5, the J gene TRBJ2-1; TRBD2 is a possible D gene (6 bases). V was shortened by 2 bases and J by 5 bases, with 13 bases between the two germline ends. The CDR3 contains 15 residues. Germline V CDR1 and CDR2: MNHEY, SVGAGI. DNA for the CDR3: TGTGCCAGCAGTTACGGACGGGGAGGACACAATGAGCAGTTCTTC. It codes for CASSYGRGGHNEQFF.